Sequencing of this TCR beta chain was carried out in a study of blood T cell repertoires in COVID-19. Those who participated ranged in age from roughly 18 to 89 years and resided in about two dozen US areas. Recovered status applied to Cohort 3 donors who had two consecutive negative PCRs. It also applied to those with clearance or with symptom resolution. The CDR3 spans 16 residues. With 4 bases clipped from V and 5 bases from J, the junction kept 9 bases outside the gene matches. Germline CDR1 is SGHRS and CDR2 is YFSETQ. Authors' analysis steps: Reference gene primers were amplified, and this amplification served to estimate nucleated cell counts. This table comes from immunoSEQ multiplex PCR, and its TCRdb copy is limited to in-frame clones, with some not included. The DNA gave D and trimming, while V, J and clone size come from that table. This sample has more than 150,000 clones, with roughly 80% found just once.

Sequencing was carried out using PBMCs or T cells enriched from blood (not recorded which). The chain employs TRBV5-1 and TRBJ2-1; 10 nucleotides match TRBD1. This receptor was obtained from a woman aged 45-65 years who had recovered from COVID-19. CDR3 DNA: TGCGCCAGCAGCGATCGCATCGGGACAGGGGACAATGAGCAGTTCTTC. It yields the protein CASSDRIGTGDNEQFF.